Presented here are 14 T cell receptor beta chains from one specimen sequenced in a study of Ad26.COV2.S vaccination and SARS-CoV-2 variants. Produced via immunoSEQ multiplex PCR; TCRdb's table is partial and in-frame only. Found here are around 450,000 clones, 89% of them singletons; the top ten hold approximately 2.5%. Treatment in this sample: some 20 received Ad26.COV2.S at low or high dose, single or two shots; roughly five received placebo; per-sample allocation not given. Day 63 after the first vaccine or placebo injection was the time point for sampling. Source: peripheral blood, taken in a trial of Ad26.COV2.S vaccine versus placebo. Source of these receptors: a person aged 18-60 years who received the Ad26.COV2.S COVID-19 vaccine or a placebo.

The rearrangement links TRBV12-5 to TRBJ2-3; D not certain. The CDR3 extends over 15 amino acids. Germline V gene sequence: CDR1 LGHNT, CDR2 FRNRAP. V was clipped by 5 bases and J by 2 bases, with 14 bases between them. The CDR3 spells CASGLPLGFTDTQYF. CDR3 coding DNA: TGTGCTAGTGGTCTACCTTTGGGGTTCACAGATACGCAGTATTTT.

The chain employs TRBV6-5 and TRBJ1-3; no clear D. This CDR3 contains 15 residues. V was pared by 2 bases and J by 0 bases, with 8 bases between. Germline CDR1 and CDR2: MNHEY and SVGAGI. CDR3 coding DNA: TGTGCCAGCAGTTACAGTGGCTTCTCTGGAAACACCATATATTTT. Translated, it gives CASSYSGFSGNTIYF.

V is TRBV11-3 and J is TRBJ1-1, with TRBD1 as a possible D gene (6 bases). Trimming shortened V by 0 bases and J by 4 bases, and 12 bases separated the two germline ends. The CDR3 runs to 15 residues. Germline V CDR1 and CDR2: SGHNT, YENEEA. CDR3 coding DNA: TGTGCCAGCAGCTTAGACGGGGGGCTGGGCACTGAAGCTTTCTTT. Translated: CASSLDGGLGTEAFF.

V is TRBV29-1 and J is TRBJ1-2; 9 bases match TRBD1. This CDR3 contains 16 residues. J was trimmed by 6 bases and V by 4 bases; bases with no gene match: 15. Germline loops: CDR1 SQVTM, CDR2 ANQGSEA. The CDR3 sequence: CSVGSPYNRGRNGYTF. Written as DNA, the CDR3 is TGCAGCGTTGGGAGTCCGTATAACAGGGGGCGAAATGGCTACACCTTC.

The CDR3 sequence is CAGNRELTSPLHF. The CDR3 DNA sequence: TGTGCCGGGAACAGGGAGTTAACTTCACCCCTCCACTTT. J is TRBJ1-6 and V is TRBV30; weak D call: TRBD1 (6 bases). CDR3 length: 13 residues. The V gene's germline CDR1 is GTSNPN and CDR2 SVGIG (reference sequence). Trimming took 8 bases from V and 9 from J, leaving 17 bases between them.

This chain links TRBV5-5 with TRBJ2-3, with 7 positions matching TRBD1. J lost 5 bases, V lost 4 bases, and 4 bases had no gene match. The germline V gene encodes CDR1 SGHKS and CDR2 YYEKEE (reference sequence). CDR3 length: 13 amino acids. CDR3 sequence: CASSHPGGDTQYF. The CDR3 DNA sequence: TGTGCCAGCAGCCACCCAGGGGGAGATACGCAGTATTTT.

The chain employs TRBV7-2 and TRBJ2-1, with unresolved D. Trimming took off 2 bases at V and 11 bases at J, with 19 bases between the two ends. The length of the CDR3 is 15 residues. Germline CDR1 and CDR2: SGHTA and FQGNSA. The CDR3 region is CASSLILAPSDKQFF. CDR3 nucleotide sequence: TGTGCCAGCAGCTTAATTCTCGCCCCAAGCGATAAGCAGTTCTTC.

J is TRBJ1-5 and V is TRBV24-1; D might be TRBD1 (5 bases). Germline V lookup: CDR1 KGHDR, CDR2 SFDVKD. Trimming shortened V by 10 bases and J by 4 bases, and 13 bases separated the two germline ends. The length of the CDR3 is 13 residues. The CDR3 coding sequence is TGTGCCACAGGCACAGGAAGAAATCAGCCCCAGCATTTT. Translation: CATGTGRNQPQHF.

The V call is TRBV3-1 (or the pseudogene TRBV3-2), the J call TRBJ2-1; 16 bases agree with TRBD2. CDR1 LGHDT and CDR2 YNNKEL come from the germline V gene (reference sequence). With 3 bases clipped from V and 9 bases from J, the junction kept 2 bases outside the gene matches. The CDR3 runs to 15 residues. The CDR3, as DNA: TGTGCCAGCAGCCAGGGGACTAGCGGGAGGGGTGAGCAGTTCTTC. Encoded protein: CASSQGTSGRGEQFF.

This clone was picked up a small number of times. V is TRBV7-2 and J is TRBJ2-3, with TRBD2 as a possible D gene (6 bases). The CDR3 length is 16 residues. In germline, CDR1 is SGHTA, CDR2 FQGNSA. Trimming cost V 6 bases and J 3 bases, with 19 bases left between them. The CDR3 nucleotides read TGTGCCAGCAGGTTCCCCGGAGGGCCACGAACAGATACGCAGTATTTT. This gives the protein CASRFPGGPRTDTQYF.

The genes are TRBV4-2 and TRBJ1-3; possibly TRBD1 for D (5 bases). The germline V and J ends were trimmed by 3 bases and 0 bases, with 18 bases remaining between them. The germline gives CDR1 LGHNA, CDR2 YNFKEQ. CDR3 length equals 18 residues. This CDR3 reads CASSQGQGLQHSGNTIYF. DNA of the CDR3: TGTGCCAGCAGCCAGGGCCAGGGCCTACAACACTCTGGAAACACCATATATTTT.

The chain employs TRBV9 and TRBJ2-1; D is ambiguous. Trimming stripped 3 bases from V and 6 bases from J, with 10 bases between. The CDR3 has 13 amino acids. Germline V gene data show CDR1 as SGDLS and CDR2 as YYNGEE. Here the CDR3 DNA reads TGTGCCAGCAGCGATGGACCCTTCAATGAGCAGTTCTTC. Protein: CASSDGPFNEQFF.

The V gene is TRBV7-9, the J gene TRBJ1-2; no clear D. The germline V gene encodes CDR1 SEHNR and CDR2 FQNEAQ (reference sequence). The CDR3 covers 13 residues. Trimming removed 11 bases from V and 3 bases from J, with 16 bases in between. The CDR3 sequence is CALTLTGDYGYTF. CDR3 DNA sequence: TGTGCCCTGACCCTGACGGGAGACTATGGCTACACCTTC.

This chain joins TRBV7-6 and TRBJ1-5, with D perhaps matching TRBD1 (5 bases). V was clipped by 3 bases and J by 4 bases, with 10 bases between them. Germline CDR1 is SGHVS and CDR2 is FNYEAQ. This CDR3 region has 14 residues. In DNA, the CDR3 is TGTGCCAGCAGCTTTGGGGCTGGGAATCAGCCCCAGCATTTT. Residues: CASSFGAGNQPQHF.